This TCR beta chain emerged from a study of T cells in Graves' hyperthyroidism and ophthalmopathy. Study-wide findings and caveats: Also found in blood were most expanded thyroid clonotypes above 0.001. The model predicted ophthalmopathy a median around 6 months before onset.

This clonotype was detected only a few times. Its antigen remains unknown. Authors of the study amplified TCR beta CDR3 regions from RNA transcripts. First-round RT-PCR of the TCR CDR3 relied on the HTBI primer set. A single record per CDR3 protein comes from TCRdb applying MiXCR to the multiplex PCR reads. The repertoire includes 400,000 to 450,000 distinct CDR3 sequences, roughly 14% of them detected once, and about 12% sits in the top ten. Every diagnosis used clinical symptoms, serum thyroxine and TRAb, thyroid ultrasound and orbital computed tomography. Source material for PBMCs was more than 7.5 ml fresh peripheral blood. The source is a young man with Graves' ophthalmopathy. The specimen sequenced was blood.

The CDR3 bases are TGCAGCGTCCGAGCCGCCTTGAACTATGGCTACACCTTC. This sequence encodes CSVRAALNYGYTF. The chain carries TRBV29-1 and TRBJ1-2, with D uncertain. Germline CDR1 reads SQVTM; CDR2 reads ANQGSEA. With 6 bases removed from V and 2 bases from J, the gap between germline ends came to 13 bases. The CDR3 spans 13 residues. The full variable domain, its missing parts supplied by reference TRBV29-1 and TRBJ1-2, is SAVISQKPSRDICQRGTSLTIQCQVDSQVTMMFWYRQQPGQSLTLIATANQGSEATYESGFVIDKFPISRPNLTFSTLTVSNMSPEDSSIYLCSVRAALNYGYTFGSGTRLTVV.